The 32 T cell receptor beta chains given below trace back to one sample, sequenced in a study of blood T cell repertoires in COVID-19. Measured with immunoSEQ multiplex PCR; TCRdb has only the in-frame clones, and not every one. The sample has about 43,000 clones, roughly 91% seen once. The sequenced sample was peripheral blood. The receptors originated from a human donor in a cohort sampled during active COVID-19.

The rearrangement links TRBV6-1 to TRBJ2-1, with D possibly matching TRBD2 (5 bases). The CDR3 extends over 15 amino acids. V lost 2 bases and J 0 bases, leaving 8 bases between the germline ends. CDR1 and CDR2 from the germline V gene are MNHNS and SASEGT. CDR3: CASSERESSYNEQFF. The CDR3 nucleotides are TGTGCCAGCAGTGAAAGGGAGAGCTCCTACAATGAGCAGTTCTTC.

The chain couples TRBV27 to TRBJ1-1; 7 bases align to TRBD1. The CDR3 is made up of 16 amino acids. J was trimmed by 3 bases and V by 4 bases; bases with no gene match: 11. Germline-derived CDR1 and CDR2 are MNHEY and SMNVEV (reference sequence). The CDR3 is CASSSRTGRTDTEAFF. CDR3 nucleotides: TGTGCCAGCAGTTCAAGGACAGGTCGAACGGACACTGAAGCTTTCTTT.

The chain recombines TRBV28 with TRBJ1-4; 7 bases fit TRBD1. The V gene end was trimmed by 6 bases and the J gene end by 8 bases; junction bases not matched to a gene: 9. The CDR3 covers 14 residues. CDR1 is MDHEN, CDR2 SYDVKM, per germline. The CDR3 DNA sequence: TGTGCCAGCAGCCCACAGGGGTGGGGAGAAAAACTGTTTTTT. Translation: CASSPQGWGEKLFF.

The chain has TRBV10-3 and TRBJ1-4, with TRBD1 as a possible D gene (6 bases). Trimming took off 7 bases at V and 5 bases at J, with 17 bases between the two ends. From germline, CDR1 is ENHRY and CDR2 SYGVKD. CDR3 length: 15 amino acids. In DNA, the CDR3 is TGTGCCATCAAGACGGGTCTGGGGGCGAATGAAAAACTGTTTTTT. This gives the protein CAIKTGLGANEKLFF.

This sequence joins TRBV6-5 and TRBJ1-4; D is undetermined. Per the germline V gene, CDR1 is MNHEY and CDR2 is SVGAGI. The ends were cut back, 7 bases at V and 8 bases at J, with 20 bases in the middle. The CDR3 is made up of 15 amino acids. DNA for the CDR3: TGTGCCAGCATTTCGAGGCGGCGATCGGCGGAAAAACTGTTTTTT. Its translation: CASISRRRSAEKLFF.

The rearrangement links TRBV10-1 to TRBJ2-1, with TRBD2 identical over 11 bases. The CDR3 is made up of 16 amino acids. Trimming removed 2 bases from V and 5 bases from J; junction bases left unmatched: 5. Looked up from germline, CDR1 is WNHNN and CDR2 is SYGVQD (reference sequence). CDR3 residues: CASSEGASGGNNEQFF. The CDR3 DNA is TGCGCCAGCAGTGAGGGTGCTAGCGGGGGGAACAATGAGCAGTTCTTC.

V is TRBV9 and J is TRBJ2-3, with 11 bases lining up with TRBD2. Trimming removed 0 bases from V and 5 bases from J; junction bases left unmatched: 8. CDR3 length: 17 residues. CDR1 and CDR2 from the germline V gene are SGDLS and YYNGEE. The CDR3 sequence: CASSVAGTSGRGDTQYF. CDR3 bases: TGTGCCAGCAGCGTAGCGGGAACTAGCGGGAGAGGAGATACGCAGTATTTT.

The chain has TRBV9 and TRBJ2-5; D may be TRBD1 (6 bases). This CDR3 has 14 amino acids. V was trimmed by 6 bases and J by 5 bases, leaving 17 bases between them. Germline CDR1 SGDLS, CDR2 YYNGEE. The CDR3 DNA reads TGTGCCAGCACGACAGGCTCTGCATGGGAGACCCAGTACTTC. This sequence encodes CASTTGSAWETQYF.

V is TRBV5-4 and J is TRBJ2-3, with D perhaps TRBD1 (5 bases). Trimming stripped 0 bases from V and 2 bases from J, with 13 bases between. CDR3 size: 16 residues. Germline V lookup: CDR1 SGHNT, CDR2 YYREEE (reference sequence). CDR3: CASSLAFQGSTDTQYF. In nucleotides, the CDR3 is TGTGCCAGCAGCTTGGCCTTCCAGGGTTCCACAGATACGCAGTATTTT.

DNA of the CDR3: TGTGCCACCAGCAGAGACTGGGACAGGGTCTACGAGCAGTACTTC. Protein product: CATSRDWDRVYEQYF. The chain links TRBV15 to TRBJ2-7; TRBD1 agrees at 9 bases. Germline lookup yields CDR1 LNHNV and CDR2 YYDKDF (reference sequence). This CDR3 has 15 amino acids. The V gene end was trimmed by 0 bases and the J gene end by 3 bases; junction bases not matched to a gene: 3.

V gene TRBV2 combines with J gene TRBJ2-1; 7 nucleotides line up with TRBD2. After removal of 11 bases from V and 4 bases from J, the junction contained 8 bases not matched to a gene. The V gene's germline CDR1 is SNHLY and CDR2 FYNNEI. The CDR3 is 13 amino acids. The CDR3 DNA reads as TGTGCCGGATCGACTAGCATGTACAATGAGCAGTTCTTC. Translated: CAGSTSMYNEQFF.

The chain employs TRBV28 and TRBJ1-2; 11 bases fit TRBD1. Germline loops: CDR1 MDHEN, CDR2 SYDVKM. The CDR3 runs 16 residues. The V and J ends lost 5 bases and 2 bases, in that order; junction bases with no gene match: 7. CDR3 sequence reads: CASSPPGTGGNYGYTF. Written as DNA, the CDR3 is TGTGCCAGCAGTCCGCCGGGGACAGGGGGGAACTATGGCTACACCTTC.

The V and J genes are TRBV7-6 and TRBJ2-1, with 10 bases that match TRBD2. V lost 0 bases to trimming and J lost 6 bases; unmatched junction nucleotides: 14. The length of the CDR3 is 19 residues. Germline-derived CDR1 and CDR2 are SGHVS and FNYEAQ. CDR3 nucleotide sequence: TGTGCCAGCAGCTTAGCGCCGGCTAGCGGGAGTTTGGTCGGCAATGAGCAGTTCTTC. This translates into CASSLAPASGSLVGNEQFF.

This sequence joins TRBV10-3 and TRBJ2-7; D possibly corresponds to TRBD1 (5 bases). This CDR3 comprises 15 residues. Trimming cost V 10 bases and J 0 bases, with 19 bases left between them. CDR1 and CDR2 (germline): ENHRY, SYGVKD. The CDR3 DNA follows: TGTGCCACCCTAGGACAACAGATGCTCTCCTACGAGCAGTACTTC. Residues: CATLGQQMLSYEQYF.

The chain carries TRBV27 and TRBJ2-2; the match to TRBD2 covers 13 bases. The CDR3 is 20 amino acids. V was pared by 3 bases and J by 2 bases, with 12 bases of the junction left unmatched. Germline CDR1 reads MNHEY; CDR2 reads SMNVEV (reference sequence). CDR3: CASSFKRTSGSVGNTGELFF. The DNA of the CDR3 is TGTGCCAGCAGTTTTAAGAGGACTAGCGGGAGCGTGGGTAACACCGGGGAGCTGTTTTTT.

For the CDR3, the DNA is TGTGCCAGCAGCATCTCCACGCGGCGTAGCGGGAGGGTAAGCAATGAGCAGTTCTTC. Translated, it gives CASSISTRRSGRVSNEQFF. This sequence joins TRBV7-2 and TRBJ2-1; 11 bases match TRBD2. The CDR3 loop spans 19 amino acids. Germline V gives CDR1 SGHTA, CDR2 FQGNSA. With 5 bases clipped from V and 6 bases from J, the junction kept 18 bases outside the gene matches.

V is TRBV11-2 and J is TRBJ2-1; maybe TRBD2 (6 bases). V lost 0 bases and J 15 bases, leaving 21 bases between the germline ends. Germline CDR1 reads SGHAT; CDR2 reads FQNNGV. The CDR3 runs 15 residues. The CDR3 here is CASSLDRTESREWFF. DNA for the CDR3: TGTGCCAGCAGCTTAGACCGCACGGAGAGCCGGGAGTGGTTCTTC. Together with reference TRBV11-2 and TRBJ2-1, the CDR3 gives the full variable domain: EAGVAQSPRYKIIEKRQSVAFWCNPISGHATLYWYQQILGQGPKLLIQFQNNGVVDDSQLPKDRFSAERLKGVDSTLKIQPAKLEDSAVYLCASSLDRTESREWFFGPGTRLTVL.

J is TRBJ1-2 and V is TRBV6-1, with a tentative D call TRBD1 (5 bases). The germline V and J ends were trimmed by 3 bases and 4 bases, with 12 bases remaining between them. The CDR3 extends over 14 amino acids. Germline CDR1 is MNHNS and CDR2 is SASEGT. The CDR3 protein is CASSDFGGIYGYTF. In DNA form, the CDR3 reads TGTGCCAGCAGTGATTTCGGGGGGATCTATGGCTACACCTTC.

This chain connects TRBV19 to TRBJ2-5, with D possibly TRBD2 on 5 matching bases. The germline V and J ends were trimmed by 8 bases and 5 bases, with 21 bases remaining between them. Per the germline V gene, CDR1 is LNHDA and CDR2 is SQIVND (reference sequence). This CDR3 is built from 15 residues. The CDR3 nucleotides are TGTGCCAGTGGTCTTGGGGAGACGACGGGGGAGACCCAGTACTTC. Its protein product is CASGLGETTGETQYF.

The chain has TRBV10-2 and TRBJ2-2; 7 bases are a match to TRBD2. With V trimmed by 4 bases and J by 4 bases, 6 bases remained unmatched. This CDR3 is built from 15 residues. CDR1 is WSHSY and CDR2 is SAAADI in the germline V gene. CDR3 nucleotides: TGCGCCAGCAGTGGAGTCACGGGGGGCACCGGGGAGCTGTTTTTT. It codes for CASSGVTGGTGELFF.

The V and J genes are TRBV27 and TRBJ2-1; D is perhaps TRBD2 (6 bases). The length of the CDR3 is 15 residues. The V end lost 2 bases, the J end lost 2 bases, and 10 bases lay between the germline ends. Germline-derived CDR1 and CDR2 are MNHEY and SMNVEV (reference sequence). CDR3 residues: CASSLTGDPYNEQFF. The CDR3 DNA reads TGTGCCAGCAGTTTAACGGGGGATCCCTACAATGAGCAGTTCTTC.

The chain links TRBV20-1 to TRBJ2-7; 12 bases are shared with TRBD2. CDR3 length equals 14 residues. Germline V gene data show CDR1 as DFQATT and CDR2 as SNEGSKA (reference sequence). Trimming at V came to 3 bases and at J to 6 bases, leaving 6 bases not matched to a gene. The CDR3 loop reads CSASVTSGSSEQYF. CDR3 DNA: TGCAGTGCTAGTGTGACTAGCGGGAGTTCCGAGCAGTACTTC.

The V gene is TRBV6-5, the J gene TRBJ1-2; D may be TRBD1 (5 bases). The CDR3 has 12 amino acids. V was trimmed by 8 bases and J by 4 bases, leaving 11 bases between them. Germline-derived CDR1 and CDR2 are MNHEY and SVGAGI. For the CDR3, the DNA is TGTGCCAGCTGGAGGGGAAGCTATGGCTACACCTTC. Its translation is CASWRGSYGYTF.

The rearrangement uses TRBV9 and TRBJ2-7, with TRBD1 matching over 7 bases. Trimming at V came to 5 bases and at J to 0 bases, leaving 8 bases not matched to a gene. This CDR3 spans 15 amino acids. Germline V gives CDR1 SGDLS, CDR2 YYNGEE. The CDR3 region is CASSQGGHPSYEQYF. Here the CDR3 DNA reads TGTGCCAGCAGTCAAGGGGGCCACCCCTCCTACGAGCAGTACTTC.

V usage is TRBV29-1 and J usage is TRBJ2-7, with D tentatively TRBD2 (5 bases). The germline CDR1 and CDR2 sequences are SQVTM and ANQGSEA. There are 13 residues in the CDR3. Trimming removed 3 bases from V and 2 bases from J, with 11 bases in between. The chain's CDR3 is CSVELGAAYEQYF. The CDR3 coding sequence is TGCAGCGTTGAGTTGGGAGCGGCCTACGAGCAGTACTTC.

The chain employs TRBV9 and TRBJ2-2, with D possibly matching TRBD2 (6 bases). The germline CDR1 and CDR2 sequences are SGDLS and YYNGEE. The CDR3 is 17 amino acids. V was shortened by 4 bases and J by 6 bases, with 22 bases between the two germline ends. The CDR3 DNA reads TGTGCCAGCAGCCCAATCGGAGTCGGGGGAAGCGCCGGGGAGCTGTTTTTT. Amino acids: CASSPIGVGGSAGELFF.

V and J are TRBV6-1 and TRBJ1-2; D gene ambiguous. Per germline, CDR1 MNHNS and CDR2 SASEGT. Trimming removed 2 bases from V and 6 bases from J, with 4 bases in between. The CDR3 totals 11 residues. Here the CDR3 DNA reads TGTGCCAGCAGTGAAATCGATGGCTACACCTTC. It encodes CASSEIDGYTF.

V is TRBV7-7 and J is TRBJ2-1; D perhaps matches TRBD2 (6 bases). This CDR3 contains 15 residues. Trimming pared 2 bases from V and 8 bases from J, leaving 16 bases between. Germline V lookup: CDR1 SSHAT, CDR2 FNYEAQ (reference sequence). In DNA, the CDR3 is TGTGCCAGCAGCTTAACTAGCAGGAACATCGATGAGCAGTTCTTC. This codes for CASSLTSRNIDEQFF.

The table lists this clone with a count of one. The CDR3 DNA reads TGTGCCAGTAGTTCTTCTAGCGGGAGCTACAATGAGCAGTTCTTC. Encoded protein: CASSSSSGSYNEQFF. The chain couples TRBV19 to TRBJ2-1, with 10 bases lining up with TRBD2. Germline V gene lookup returns CDR1 LNHDA and CDR2 SQIVND (reference sequence). This CDR3 contains 15 residues. V gave up 5 bases and J gave up 3 bases; unmatched junction bases: 4.

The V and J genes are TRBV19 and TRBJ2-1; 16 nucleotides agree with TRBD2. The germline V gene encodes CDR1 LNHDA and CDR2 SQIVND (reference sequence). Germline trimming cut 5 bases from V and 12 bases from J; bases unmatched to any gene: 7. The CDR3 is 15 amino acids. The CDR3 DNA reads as TGTGCCAGTAGTGCAACAGGGACTAGCGGGAGGGGGCAGTTCTTC. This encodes CASSATGTSGRGQFF.

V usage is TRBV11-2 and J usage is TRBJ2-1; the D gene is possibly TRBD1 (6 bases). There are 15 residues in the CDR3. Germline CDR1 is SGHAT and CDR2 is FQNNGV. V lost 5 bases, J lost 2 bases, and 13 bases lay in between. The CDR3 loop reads CASSMDRFPYNEQFF. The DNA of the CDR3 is TGTGCCAGCAGCATGGACAGATTTCCCTACAATGAGCAGTTCTTC. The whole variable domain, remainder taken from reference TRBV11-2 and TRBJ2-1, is EAGVAQSPRYKIIEKRQSVAFWCNPISGHATLYWYQQILGQGPKLLIQFQNNGVVDDSQLPKDRFSAERLKGVDSTLKIQPAKLEDSAVYLCASSMDRFPYNEQFFGPGTRLTVL.

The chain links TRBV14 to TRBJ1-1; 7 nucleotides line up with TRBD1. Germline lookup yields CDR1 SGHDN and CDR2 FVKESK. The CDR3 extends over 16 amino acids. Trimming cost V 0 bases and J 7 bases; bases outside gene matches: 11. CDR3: CASSQDSTTGRFEAFF. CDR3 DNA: TGTGCCAGCAGCCAAGATAGTACGACAGGGCGGTTTGAAGCTTTCTTT.